The 5 T cell receptor beta chains given below trace back to one sample, sequenced in a study of early T cells in non-severe SARS-CoV-2 infection. TCRdb itself ran the 5' RACE reads through MiXCR, one entry per CDR3 protein. Found here are nearly 70,000 distinct CDR3 sequences, about 4.6% of them singletons; the top ten hold more than 3%. Specimen: whole blood, collected at baseline. Receptors were obtained from an adult who was a healthcare worker with PCR-confirmed SARS-CoV-2 infection or an uninfected control (not recorded which). The donor label of this sample is uncertain.

A few counts support this clonotype. This rearrangement joins TRBV7-8 to TRBJ2-5; D assignment may be TRBD1 or TRBD2 (5 bases each). V shed 0 bases and J shed 2 bases, with 10 bases lying between them. The germline gives CDR1 SGHVS, CDR2 FQNEAQ. CDR3 length: 15 amino acids. CDR3 in DNA: TGTGCCAGCAGCTTAGCTAAGGGGAGACAAGAGACCCAGTACTTC. Its protein is CASSLAKGRQETQYF.

The table lists this clonotype with many counts. This chain joins TRBV7-2 and TRBJ2-1; the D gene is possibly TRBD1 (6 bases). The ends were cut back, 5 bases at V and 9 bases at J, with 23 bases in the middle. The CDR3 runs 16 residues. Germline CDR1 is SGHTA and CDR2 is FQGNSA. CDR3 sequence reads: CASSRTGQIGGTEQFF. CDR3 nucleotides: TGTGCCAGCAGCCGCACGGGGCAAATAGGGGGTACTGAGCAGTTCTTC.

The V and J genes are TRBV7-9 and TRBJ2-7; TRBD1 or TRBD2 may be the D gene (5 bases each). This CDR3 comprises 12 residues. Germline CDR1 reads SEHNR; CDR2 reads FQNEAQ (reference sequence). The V gene lost 6 bases and the J gene lost 2 bases, with 8 bases spanning the gap. In DNA, the CDR3 is TGTGCCAGCAGGGGACCGACCTACGAGCAGTACTTC. Its protein is CASRGPTYEQYF.

This clonotype was observed at least ten times. V usage is TRBV12-2 and J usage is TRBJ2-1; no DNA check was done on the table's D call, TRBD2. TRBV12-2 is annotated as a pseudogene. The CDR3 length is 15 residues. The CDR3 nucleotides read TGTGCAAGTCGCTTAGCGGAACGGGGCCCGGATGAGCAGTTCTTC. Its protein is CASRLAERGPDEQFF.

There are many counts of this clonotype. The CDR3 nucleotides read TGCAGTGTCGGGACTAGCGGGTACGAGCAGTACTTC. Protein sequence: CSVGTSGYEQYF. The chain is built from TRBV20-1 and TRBJ2-7; 12 bases fit TRBD2. The length of the CDR3 is 12 residues. V dropped 7 bases and J dropped 4; count of bases not matched to a gene: 2. Germline CDR1 DFQATT, CDR2 SNEGSKA (reference sequence).